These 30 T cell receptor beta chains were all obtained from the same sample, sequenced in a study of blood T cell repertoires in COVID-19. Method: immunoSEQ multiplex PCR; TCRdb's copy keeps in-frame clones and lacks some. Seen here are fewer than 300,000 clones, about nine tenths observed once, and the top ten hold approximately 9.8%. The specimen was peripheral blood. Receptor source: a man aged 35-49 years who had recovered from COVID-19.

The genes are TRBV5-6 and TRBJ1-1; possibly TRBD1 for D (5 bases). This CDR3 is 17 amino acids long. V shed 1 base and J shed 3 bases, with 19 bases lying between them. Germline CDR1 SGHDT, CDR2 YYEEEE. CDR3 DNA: TGTGCCAGCAGCTTGTCCTCAGGGTATTGGGTGGACACTGAAGCTTTCTTT. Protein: CASSLSSGYWVDTEAFF.

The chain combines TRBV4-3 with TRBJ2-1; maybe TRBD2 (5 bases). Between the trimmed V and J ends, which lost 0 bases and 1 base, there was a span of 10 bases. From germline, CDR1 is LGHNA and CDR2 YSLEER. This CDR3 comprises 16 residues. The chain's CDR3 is CASSQDNGESYNEQFF. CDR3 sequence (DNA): TGCGCCAGCAGCCAAGATAACGGGGAATCCTACAATGAGCAGTTCTTC.

CDR3 sequence: CASSQDQSDNYGYTF. The CDR3, as DNA: TGTGCCAGCAGCCAAGATCAGTCTGATAACTATGGCTACACCTTC. V usage is TRBV4-2 and J usage is TRBJ1-2; D is unclear. Per germline, CDR1 LGHNA and CDR2 YNFKEQ. V lost 0 bases to trimming and J lost 1 base, with 9 bases between them. The CDR3 is 15 residues long.

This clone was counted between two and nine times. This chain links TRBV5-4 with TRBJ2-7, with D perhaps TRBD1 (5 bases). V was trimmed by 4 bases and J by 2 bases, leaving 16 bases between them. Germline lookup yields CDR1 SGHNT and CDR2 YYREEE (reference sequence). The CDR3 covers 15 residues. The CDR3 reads CASSPLPTAAYEQYF. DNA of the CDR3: TGTGCCAGCAGCCCACTCCCGACAGCAGCCTACGAGCAGTACTTC.

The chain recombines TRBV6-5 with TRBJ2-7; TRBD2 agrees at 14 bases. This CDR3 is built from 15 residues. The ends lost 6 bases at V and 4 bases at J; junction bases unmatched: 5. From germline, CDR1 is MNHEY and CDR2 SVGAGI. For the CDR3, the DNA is TGTGCCAGCAGATTGACTAGCGGGGGGGCGTACGAGCAGTACTTC. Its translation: CASRLTSGGAYEQYF.

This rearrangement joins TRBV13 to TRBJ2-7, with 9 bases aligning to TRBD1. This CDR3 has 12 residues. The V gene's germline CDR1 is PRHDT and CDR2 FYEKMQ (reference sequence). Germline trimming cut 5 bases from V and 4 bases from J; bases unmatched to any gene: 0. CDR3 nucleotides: TGTGCCAGCAGCGGACAGGGGTACGAGCAGTACTTC. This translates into CASSGQGYEQYF.

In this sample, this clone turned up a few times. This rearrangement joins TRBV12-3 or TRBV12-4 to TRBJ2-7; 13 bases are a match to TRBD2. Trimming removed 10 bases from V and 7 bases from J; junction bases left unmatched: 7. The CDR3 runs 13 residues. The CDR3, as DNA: TGTGCCACTCAACTAGCGGGAGGGCCTGAGCAGTACTTC. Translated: CATQLAGGPEQYF.

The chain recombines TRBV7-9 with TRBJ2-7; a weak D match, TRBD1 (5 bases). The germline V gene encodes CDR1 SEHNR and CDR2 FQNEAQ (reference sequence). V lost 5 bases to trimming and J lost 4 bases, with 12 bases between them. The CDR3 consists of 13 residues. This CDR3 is CASSRSKGYEQYF. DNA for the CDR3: TGTGCCAGCAGCCGATCTAAGGGGTACGAGCAGTACTTC.

The chain's CDR3 is CASSSGTGRFTEAFF. As DNA, the CDR3 is TGTGCCAGCAGCTCCGGGACAGGGAGATTCACTGAAGCTTTCTTT. The V gene is TRBV7-2, the J gene TRBJ1-1; 9 nucleotides agree with TRBD1. J lost 4 bases, V lost 4 bases, and 7 bases had no gene match. Germline V lookup: CDR1 SGHTA, CDR2 FQGNSA. CDR3 size: 15 residues.

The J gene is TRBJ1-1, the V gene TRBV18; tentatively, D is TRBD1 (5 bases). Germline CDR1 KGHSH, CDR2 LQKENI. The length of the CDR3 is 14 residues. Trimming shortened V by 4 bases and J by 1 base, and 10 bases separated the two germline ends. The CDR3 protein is CASSQGYGNTEAFF. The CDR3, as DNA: TGTGCCAGCTCACAGGGGTACGGGAACACTGAAGCTTTCTTT.

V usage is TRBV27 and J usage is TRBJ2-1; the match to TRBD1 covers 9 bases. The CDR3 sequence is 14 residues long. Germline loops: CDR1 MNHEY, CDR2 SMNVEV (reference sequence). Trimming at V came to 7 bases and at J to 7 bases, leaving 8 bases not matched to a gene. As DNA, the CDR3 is TGTGCCAGCAACTCCGGGACAGGGTTTAATGAGCAGTTCTTC. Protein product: CASNSGTGFNEQFF.

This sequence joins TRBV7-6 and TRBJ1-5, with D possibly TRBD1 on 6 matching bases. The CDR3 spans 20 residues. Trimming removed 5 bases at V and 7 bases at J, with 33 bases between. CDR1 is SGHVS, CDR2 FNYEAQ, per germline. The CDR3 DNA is TGTGCCAGCAGCCCTCCCGGGACACGGCAGCTATGTTTTGGCCCACAGCCCCAGCATTTT. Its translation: CASSPPGTRQLCFGPQPQHF. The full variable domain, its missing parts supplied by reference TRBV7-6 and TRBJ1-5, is GAGVSQSPRYKVTKRGQDVALRCDPISGHVSLYWYRQALGQGPEFLTYFNYEAQQDKSGLPNDRFSAERPEGSISTLTIQRTEQRDSAMYRCASSPPGTRQLCFGPQPQHFGDGTRLSIL.

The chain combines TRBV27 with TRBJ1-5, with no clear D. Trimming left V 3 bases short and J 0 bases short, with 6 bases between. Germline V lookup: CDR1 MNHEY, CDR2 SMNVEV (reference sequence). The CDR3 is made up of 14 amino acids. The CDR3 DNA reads TGTGCCAGCAGTTTTTCAGATAGCAATCAGCCCCAGCATTTT. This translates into CASSFSDSNQPQHF.

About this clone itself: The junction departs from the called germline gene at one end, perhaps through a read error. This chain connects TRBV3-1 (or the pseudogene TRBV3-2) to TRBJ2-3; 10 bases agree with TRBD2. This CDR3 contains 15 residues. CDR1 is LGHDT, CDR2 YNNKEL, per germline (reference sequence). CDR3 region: CASSWGLARKDTQCF. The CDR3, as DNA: TGTGCCAGCAGCTGGGGACTAGCGAGGAAGGATACGCAGTGTTTT.

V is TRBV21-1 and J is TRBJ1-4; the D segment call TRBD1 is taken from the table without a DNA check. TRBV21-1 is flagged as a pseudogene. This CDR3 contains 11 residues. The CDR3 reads CRGQGGEKLFF. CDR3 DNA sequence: TGTAGGGGACAGGGCGGTGAAAAACTGTTTTTT.

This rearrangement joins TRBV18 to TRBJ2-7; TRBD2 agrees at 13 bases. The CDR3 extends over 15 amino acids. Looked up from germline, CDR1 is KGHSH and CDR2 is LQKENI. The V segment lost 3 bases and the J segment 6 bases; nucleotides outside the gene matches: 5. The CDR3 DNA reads TGTGCCAGCTCACCCCGGACTAGCGGGAGTAGCGAGCAGTACTTC. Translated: CASSPRTSGSSEQYF.

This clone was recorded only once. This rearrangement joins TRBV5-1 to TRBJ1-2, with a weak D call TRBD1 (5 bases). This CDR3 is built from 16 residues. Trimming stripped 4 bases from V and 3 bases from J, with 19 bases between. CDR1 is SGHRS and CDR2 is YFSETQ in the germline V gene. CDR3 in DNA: TGCGCCAGCAGCAAGAGTTCCCAAGGGGCCCACTATGGCTACACCTTC. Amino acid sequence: CASSKSSQGAHYGYTF.

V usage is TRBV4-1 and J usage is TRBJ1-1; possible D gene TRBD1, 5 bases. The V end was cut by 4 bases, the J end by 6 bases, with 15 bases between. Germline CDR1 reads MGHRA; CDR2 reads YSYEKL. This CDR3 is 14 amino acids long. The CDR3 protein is CASSLRVTGAEAFF. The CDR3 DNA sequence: TGCGCCAGCAGCCTTAGGGTGACGGGGGCTGAAGCTTTCTTT.

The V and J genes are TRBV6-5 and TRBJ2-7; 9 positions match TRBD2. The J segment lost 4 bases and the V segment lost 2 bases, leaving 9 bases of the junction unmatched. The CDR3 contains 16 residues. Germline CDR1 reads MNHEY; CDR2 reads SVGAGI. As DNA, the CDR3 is TGTGCCAGCAGTTACCCGCGGGGGGGCGGGTATTACGAGCAGTACTTC. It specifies CASSYPRGGGYYEQYF.

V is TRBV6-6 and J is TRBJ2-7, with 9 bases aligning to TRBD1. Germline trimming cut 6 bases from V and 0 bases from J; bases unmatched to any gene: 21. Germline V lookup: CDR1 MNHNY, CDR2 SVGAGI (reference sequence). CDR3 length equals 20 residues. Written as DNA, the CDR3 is TGTGCCAGCAGCCCCCTAAGGACACAGACAGGGGGAGGATTCTCCTACGAGCAGTACTTC. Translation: CASSPLRTQTGGGFSYEQYF.

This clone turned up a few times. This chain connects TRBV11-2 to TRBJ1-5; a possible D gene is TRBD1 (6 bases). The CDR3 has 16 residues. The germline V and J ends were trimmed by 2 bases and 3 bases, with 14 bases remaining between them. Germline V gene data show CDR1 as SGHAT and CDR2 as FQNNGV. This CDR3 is CASSLKGGGHNQPQHF. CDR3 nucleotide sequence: TGTGCCAGCAGCTTAAAAGGGGGGGGGCACAATCAGCCCCAGCATTTT.

The CDR3 coding sequence is TGTGCCAGCAGTCACCCAGGGGGCGGCTACACCTTC. The encoded protein is CASSHPGGGYTF. This rearrangement joins TRBV7-2 to TRBJ1-2; TRBD1 agrees at 8 bases. With V trimmed by 6 bases and J by 8 bases, 5 bases remained unmatched. Germline V lookup: CDR1 SGHTA, CDR2 FQGNSA. CDR3 length equals 12 residues. The whole variable domain, remainder taken from reference TRBV7-2 and TRBJ1-2, is GAGVSQSPSNKVTEKGKDVELRCDPISGHTALYWYRQSLGQGLEFLIYFQGNSAPDKSGLPSDRFSAERTGGSVSTLTIQRTQQEDSAVYLCASSHPGGGYTFGSGTRLTVV.

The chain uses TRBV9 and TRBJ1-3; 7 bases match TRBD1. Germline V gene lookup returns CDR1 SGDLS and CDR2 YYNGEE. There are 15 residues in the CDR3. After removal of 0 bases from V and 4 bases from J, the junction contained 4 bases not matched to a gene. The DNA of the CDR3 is TGTGCCAGCAGCGTAGAAAGAGGGGGCGGAAACACCATATATTTT. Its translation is CASSVERGGGNTIYF.

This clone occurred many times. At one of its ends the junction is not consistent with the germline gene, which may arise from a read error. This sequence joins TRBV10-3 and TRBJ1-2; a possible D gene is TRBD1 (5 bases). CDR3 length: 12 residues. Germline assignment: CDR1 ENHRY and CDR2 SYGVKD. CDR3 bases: TGTGCCATCAGACAGGATAACTATGGGTACACCTTC. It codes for CAIRQDNYGYTF.

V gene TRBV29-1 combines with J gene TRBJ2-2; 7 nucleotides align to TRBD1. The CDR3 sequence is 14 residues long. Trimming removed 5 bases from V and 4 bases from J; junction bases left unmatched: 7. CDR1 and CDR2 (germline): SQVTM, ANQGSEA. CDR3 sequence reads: CSVCNRGFTGELFF. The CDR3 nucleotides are TGCAGCGTTTGCAACAGGGGTTTCACCGGGGAGCTGTTTTTT.

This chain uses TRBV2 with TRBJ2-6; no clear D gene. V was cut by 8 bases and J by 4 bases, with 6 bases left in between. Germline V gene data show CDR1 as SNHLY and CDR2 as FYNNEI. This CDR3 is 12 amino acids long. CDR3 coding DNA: TGTGCCAGCGTGGGCGGGGCCAACGTCCTGACTTTC. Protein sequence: CASVGGANVLTF.

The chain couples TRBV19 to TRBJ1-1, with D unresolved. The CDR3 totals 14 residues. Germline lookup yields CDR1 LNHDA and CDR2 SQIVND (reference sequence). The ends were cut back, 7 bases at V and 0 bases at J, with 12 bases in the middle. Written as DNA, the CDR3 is TGTGCCAGTAATCCTAAGACTATGAACACTGAAGCTTTCTTT. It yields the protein CASNPKTMNTEAFF.

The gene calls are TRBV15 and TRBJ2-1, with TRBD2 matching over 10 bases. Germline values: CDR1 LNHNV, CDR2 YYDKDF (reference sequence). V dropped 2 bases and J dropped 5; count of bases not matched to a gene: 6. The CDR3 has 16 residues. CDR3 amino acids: CATSRPGLAINNEQFF. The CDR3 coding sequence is TGTGCCACCAGCAGACCGGGACTAGCGATTAACAATGAGCAGTTCTTC.

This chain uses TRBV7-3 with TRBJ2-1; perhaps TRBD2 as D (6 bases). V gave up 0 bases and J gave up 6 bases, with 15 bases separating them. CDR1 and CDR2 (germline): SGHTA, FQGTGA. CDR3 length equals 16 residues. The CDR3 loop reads CASSLTWRVSLNEQFF. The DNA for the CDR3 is TGTGCCAGCAGCTTAACGTGGAGGGTCTCGCTCAATGAGCAGTTCTTC. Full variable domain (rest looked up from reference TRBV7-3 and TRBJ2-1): GAGVSQTPSNKVTEKGKYVELRCDPISGHTALYWYRQSLGQGPEFLIYFQGTGAADDSGLPNDRFFAVRPEGSVSTLKIQRTERGDSAVYLCASSLTWRVSLNEQFFGPGTRLTVL.

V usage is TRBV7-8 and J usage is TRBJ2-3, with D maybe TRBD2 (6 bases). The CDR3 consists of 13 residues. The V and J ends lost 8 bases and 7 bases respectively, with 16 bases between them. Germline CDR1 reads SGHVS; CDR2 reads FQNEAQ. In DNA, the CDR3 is TGTGCCAGCGCCAAGACTAGTACGAATACGCAGTATTTT. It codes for CASAKTSTNTQYF.